This TCR beta chain originates from a study of technical replicates of blood from a handful of donors. The method was immunoSEQ multiplex PCR; TCRdb's version includes in-frame clones alone and lacks a portion of them. The sample records tens of thousands of clones, 80% to 95% being singletons. Unmatched junction bases numbered 2, after V lost 2 bases and J lost 8 bases. This CDR3 has 13 residues. Germline CDR1 and CDR2: LNHDA and SQIVND (reference sequence). The sequence derives from a human donor in good health. The chain has TRBV19 and TRBJ2-1; 8 bases line up with TRBD1. The specimen was T cells isolated from PBMCs. CDR3: CASSIQGAYEQFF. DNA of the CDR3: TGTGCCAGTAGTATACAGGGGGCTTATGAGCAGTTCTTC.